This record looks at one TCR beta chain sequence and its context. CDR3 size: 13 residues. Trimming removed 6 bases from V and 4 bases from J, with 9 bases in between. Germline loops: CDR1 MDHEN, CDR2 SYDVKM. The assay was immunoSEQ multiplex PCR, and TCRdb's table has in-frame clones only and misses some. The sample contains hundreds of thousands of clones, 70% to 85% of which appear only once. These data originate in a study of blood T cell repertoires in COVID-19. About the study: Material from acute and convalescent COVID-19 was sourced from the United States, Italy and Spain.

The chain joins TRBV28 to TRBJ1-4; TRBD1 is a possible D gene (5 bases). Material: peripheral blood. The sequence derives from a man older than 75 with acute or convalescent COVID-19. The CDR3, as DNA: TGTGCCAGCAGACGGACAAATAATGAAAAACTGTTTTTT. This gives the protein CASRRTNNEKLFF.